One T cell receptor (beta chain) is described in this entry. Antigen unknown. This entry comes from a study of type 1 regulatory T cells. Study-wide background: T-allo10 is a Tr1-enriched, alloantigen-specific CD4 T cell product made in vitro.

Each CDR3 protein gets one entry after TCRdb re-called the reads with MiXCR. The data show roughly 71,000 distinct CDR3 sequences, around 68% seen once. The germline gives CDR1 MGHRA, CDR2 YSYEKL. This CDR3 has 14 residues. The V end lost 1 base, the J end lost 2 bases, and 7 bases lay between the germline ends. Graft donor-derived T-allo10 cells were described as host-alloantigen-specific, anergic, and alloantigen-specifically suppressive. The source material was cultured T cells, either the whole culture or a sorted T cell fraction (not recorded which). Indicated subset: Tr1-enriched cell product generated in vitro against host alloantigens. The chain links TRBV4-1 to TRBJ2-3; D gene unclear. This TCR was sampled from a human donor in good health. The CDR3 protein is CASSQAYNTDTQYF. Written as DNA, the CDR3 is TGCGCCAGCAGCCAAGCGTACAACACAGATACGCAGTATTTT.